The 9 T cell receptor beta chains given below trace back to one sample, sequenced in a study of regulatory T cells in long-lasting Graves disease. Time point: newly diagnosed GD, antithyroid drugs for less than 3 months. Construction of the TCR library relied on RNA isolated from PBMCs. With iRepertoire HTBI primers and Arm-PCR of CDR3 regions, TCR beta libraries were built. From the multiplex PCR reads, TCRdb called clonotypes with MiXCR, one entry per CDR3 protein. The data show about 440,000 distinct CDR3 sequences, around 15% seen once. These data were likewise used in another study, on T cells in Graves' hyperthyroidism and ophthalmopathy.

The sample consisted of peripheral blood mononuclear cells (PBMCs), taken at new diagnosis, from a patient treated with antithyroid drugs. The receptors originated from a woman aged 18 to 35 with Graves disease.

Only a few counts were recorded for this clonotype. The chain recombines TRBV7-2 with TRBJ1-5, with D perhaps TRBD1 (6 bases). Germline-derived CDR1 and CDR2 are SGHTA and FQGNSA. The CDR3 runs to 14 residues. V shed 7 bases and J shed 6 bases, with 16 bases lying between them. CDR3: CASTPGRGSQPQHF. The CDR3 region has the DNA TGTGCCAGCACCCCGGGCAGGGGAAGTCAGCCCCAGCATTTT.

The CDR3 nucleotides are TGTGCCAGCAGTTTATCGTACGGGAATGAGCAGTTCTTC. As protein: CASSLSYGNEQFF. This chain links TRBV27 with TRBJ2-1; no clear D gene. The CDR3 is made up of 13 amino acids. V shed 0 bases and J shed 7 bases, with 7 bases lying between them. Per germline, CDR1 MNHEY and CDR2 SMNVEV (reference sequence).

This clonotype turned up a few times. The V call is TRBV19, the J call TRBJ2-2, with 9 bases aligning to TRBD1. Germline V gene data show CDR1 as LNHDA and CDR2 as SQIVND (reference sequence). V lost 3 bases and J lost 7; bases outside the gene matches: 12. The CDR3 contains 17 residues. CDR3 protein: CASSIPRVQGAVGELFF. The CDR3 nucleotides read TGTGCCAGTAGTATTCCTCGGGTACAGGGGGCGGTCGGGGAGCTGTTTTTT.

This clonotype has ten or more counts. The rearrangement joins TRBV5-1 to TRBJ2-3; 12 bases fit TRBD1. Germline values: CDR1 SGHRS, CDR2 YFSETQ. The trim removed 3 bases at V and 4 bases at J, leaving 18 bases unmatched. The CDR3 extends over 20 amino acids. The CDR3 spells CASSSPSGTGGGGRADTQYF. The DNA of the CDR3 is TGCGCCAGCAGCTCACCTTCAGGGACAGGGGGCGGAGGTCGTGCAGATACGCAGTATTTT.

This clonotype was detected many times. The V gene is TRBV30, the J gene TRBJ2-7, with D uncertain. CDR3 size: 14 residues. V was cut by 0 bases and J by 2 bases, with 11 bases left in between. The V gene's germline CDR1 is GTSNPN and CDR2 SVGIG (reference sequence). The CDR3 here is CAWSVPPIAYEQYF. DNA for the CDR3: TGTGCCTGGAGTGTACCCCCGATTGCCTACGAGCAGTACTTC.

There are many counts of this clonotype. The chain has TRBV3-1 and TRBJ1-1; 8 positions match TRBD1. Germline values: CDR1 LGHDT, CDR2 YNNKEL (reference sequence). The CDR3 spans 16 residues. Trimming cost V 1 base and J 3 bases; bases outside gene matches: 7. The CDR3 loop reads CASSQVETGADTEAFF. The CDR3, as DNA: TGTGCCAGCAGCCAAGTGGAGACAGGGGCAGACACTGAAGCTTTCTTT.

The chain uses TRBV20-1 and TRBJ1-5; 7 bases map to TRBD1. The V gene's germline CDR1 is DFQATT and CDR2 SNEGSKA (reference sequence). CDR3 length equals 14 residues. Trimming removed 0 bases from V and 7 bases from J; junction bases left unmatched: 6. CDR3 DNA sequence: TGCAGTGCTAGAGAAGACAGGGCAAGGCAGCCCCAGCATTTT. Its protein is CSAREDRARQPQHF.

This clonotype was recorded many times. V usage is TRBV5-1 and J usage is TRBJ2-3; 10 nucleotides agree with TRBD2. The germline V gene has CDR1 SGHRS and CDR2 YFSETQ. The trim removed 0 bases at V and 3 bases at J, leaving 4 bases unmatched. This CDR3 contains 16 residues. CDR3 protein: CASSLGLAGETDTQYF. The CDR3 DNA reads TGCGCCAGCAGCTTGGGGCTAGCGGGAGAAACAGATACGCAGTATTTT.

This clonotype was seen many times. The chain recombines TRBV5-1 with TRBJ1-2, with D possibly TRBD1 on 5 matching bases. The CDR3 is made up of 14 amino acids. The V end was cut by 0 bases, the J end by 9 bases, with 15 bases between. From germline, CDR1 is SGHRS and CDR2 YFSETQ. The CDR3 is CASSLDRSMDRYTF. Written as DNA, the CDR3 is TGCGCCAGCAGCTTGGACAGGTCCATGGATCGCTACACCTTC. Full variable domain (rest looked up from reference TRBV5-1 and TRBJ1-2): KAGVTQTPRYLIKTRGQQVTLSCSPISGHRSVSWYQQTPGQGLQFLFEYFSETQRNKGNFPGRFSGRQFSNSRSEMNVSTLELGDSALYLCASSLDRSMDRYTFGSGTRLTVV.